This T cell receptor beta chain was profiled in a study of cytomegalovirus exposure and HLA in healthy donors. This clone was seen only a few times. The PCR made use of 60 Vbeta and 13 Jbeta primers. The assay was immunoSEQ multiplex PCR, and TCRdb's table has in-frame clones only and misses some. The data show about 37,000 clones, 74% seen once. With V trimmed by 1 base and J by 5 bases, 8 bases remained unmatched. This CDR3 region has 15 residues. Germline-derived CDR1 and CDR2 are MNHEY and SVGAGI. The rearrangement joins TRBV6-5 to TRBJ2-7; 7 bases map to TRBD1. Sequencing was done on a sample of PBMCs. The receptor comes from a man younger than 45 in good health and CMV-seronegative. The CDR3 DNA sequence: TGTGCCAGCAGTTACTTGAGGGGGCATGCCCACGAGCAGTACTTC. This sequence encodes CASSYLRGHAHEQYF.